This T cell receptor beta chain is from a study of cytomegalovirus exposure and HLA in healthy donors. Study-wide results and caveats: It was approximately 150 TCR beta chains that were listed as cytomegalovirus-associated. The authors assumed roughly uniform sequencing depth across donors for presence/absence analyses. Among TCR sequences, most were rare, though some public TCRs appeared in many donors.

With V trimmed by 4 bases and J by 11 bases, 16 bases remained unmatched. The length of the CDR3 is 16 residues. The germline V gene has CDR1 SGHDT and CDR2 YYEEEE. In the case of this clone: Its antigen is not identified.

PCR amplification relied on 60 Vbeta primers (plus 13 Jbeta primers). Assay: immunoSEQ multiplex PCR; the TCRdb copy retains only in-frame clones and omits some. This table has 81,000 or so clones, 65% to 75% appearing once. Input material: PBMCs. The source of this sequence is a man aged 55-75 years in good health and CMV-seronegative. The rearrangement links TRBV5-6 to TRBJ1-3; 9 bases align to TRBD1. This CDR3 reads CASSPGTGPMRNSIYF. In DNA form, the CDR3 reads TGTGCCAGCAGCCCCGGGACAGGGCCCATGAGGAACTCCATATATTTT.